Reported below is one T cell receptor beta chain. Its antigen is not identified. This sample is part of a study of response to subunit inactivated influenza vaccine. MiXCR, applied by TCRdb to the RT-PCR reads, yields one record per CDR3 protein. Here the sample spans about 500,000 distinct CDR3 sequences, around 7.7% being singletons. The CDR3 contains 13 residues. V was clipped by 5 bases and J by 6 bases, with 13 bases between them. Study-level results: Seasonal influenza vaccination, on each occasion, was suggested by the authors to recruit few new T cells.

The material was PBMCs from blood, obtained around 25 months after vaccination. The rearrangement joins TRBV12-3 or TRBV12-4 to TRBJ1-1; D perhaps matches TRBD1 (6 bases). This TCR derives from a man aged 50 to 69 who received an inactivated influenza vaccine. In nucleotides, the CDR3 is TGTGCCAGCAGTCACAATGGGGGCTCTGAAGCTTTCTTT. This gives the protein CASSHNGGSEAFF.